The 19 T cell receptor beta chains listed next were all sequenced from one sample in a study of T cells after yellow fever vaccination. TCRdb reprocessed the 5' RACE reads via MiXCR and lists one record per CDR3 protein. In the table there are nearly 45,000 distinct CDR3 sequences, 6.8% of which are singletons. The sample here was CD8+ T cells not binding an NS4B(214-222) dextramer, sorted from PBMCs, taken 45 days after the yellow fever booster vaccination. Receptor source: a man younger than 40 who received the YFV17D yellow fever vaccine.

This clonotype appeared many times. V usage is TRBV6-4 and J usage is TRBJ2-2; a possible D gene is TRBD2 (6 bases). Per the germline V gene, CDR1 is MRHNA and CDR2 is SNTAGT. Trimming shortened V by 3 bases and J by 1 base, and 9 bases separated the two germline ends. CDR3 size: 15 residues. CDR3 coding DNA: TGTGCCAGCAGTGAAGTGGGGGGGAACACCGGGGAGCTGTTTTTT. Translation: CASSEVGGNTGELFF.

This clonotype was counted many times. CDR3: CASSPPGLAVPTDTQYF. The CDR3 region has the DNA TGTGCCAGCAGCCCTCCGGGACTAGCAGTCCCGACAGATACGCAGTATTTT. This rearrangement joins TRBV7-9 to TRBJ2-3; TRBD2 agrees at 9 bases. V dropped 5 bases and J dropped 3; count of bases not matched to a gene: 12. CDR1 and CDR2 (germline): SEHNR, FQNEAQ (reference sequence). CDR3 length: 17 amino acids.

Many counts were recorded for this clonotype. This rearrangement joins TRBV30 to TRBJ1-1; no clear D gene. Germline CDR1 reads GTSNPN; CDR2 reads SVGIG (reference sequence). The CDR3 contains 12 residues. V was clipped by 4 bases and J by 1 base, with 7 bases between them. The CDR3: CAWTPKNTEAFF. CDR3 in DNA: TGTGCCTGGACTCCCAAGAACACTGAAGCTTTCTTT.

This clonotype was seen at least ten times. One end of the junction fails to match germline, which may point to a read error. The gene calls are TRBV4-2 and TRBJ2-7, with 8 bases lining up with TRBD2. The CDR3 covers 16 residues. In germline, CDR1 is LGHNA, CDR2 YNFKEQ. CDR3 DNA sequence: TGTGCCAGCAGCGGCCAGGGCGGGAGGACATCCTCCGAGCAGTACTTC. As protein: CASSGQGGRTSSEQYF.

Many counts were recorded for this clonotype. CDR3 DNA: TGCAGCGTTGAAGATAATGAGGGGCCTCAAGAGACCCAGTACTTC. Amino acid sequence: CSVEDNEGPQETQYF. The chain joins TRBV29-1 to TRBJ2-5, with D perhaps TRBD1 or TRBD2 (5 bases each). V gave up 0 bases and J gave up 2 bases, with 13 bases separating them. Germline-derived CDR1 and CDR2 are SQVTM and ANQGSEA. The CDR3 consists of 15 residues. Full variable domain (remainder filled in from reference TRBV29-1 and TRBJ2-5): SAVISQKPSRDICQRGTSLTIQCQVDSQVTMMFWYRQQPGQSLTLIATANQGSEATYESGFVIDKFPISRPNLTFSTLTVSNMSPEDSSIYLCSVEDNEGPQETQYFGPGTRLLVL.

The V call is TRBV19, the J call TRBJ1-1, with a tentative D call TRBD1 (5 bases). Germline V gene lookup returns CDR1 LNHDA and CDR2 SQIVND (reference sequence). Trimming shortened V by 6 bases and J by 1 base, and 12 bases separated the two germline ends. This CDR3 is 14 amino acids long. The CDR3 bases are TGTGCCAGTAGGAAGACAGCAAGGAACACTGAAGCTTTCTTT. Its translation is CASRKTARNTEAFF.

In its sample, this clonotype was seen many times. The rearrangement joins TRBV10-2 to TRBJ1-5; D is undetermined. The germline gives CDR1 WSHSY, CDR2 SAAADI. This CDR3 spans 13 amino acids. Trimming cost V 3 bases and J 5 bases, with 8 bases left between them. The CDR3 nucleotides read TGCGCCAGCAGTGACGGATTTGATCAGCCCCAGCATTTT. Its translation is CASSDGFDQPQHF.

This clonotype has a count of ten or more. The V gene is TRBV24-1, the J gene TRBJ1-2; D gene ambiguous. Germline values: CDR1 KGHDR, CDR2 SFDVKD. The CDR3 spans 13 residues. V shed 6 bases and J shed 6 bases, with 13 bases lying between them. Written as DNA, the CDR3 is TGTGCCACCAGTACCCAATTGGGAGATGGCTACACCTTC. Protein sequence: CATSTQLGDGYTF.

With respect to this clonotype: A clone one base away is much larger, so this may be a read error. This CDR3 is CASSLGRGVDTQYF. In nucleotides, the CDR3 is TGTGCCAGCAGTTTAGGGCGGGGGGTAGATACGCAGTATTTT. The chain joins TRBV12-3 or TRBV12-4 to TRBJ2-3; 8 bases are a match to TRBD2. The CDR3 runs to 14 residues. Losses at the gene ends were 1 base for V and 5 bases for J; bases not matched to a gene: 2.

This clonotype was seen many times. The rearrangement joins TRBV7-9 to TRBJ2-7, with 8 bases aligning to TRBD1. The CDR3 has 15 residues. V was clipped by 5 bases and J by 5 bases; unmatched bases: 11. Looked up from germline, CDR1 is SEHNR and CDR2 is FQNEAQ (reference sequence). The CDR3 bases are TGTGCCAGCAGCCCGTCCGGGGACAGGTCGGACGAGCAGTACTTC. This translates into CASSPSGDRSDEQYF.

This clonotype was seen repeatedly, ten times or more. The chain recombines TRBV9 with TRBJ2-3, with D possibly matching TRBD2 (6 bases). Germline lookup yields CDR1 SGDLS and CDR2 YYNGEE. Trimming took off 0 bases at V and 2 bases at J, with 10 bases between the two ends. The CDR3 runs to 15 residues. The CDR3 DNA follows: TGTGCCAGCAGCGTAGGGGGACTCCCCACAGATACGCAGTATTTT. Translating it yields CASSVGGLPTDTQYF.

This clonotype came up many times. V is TRBV7-2 and J is TRBJ1-1; no clear D gene. The V end lost 7 bases, the J end lost 5 bases, and 11 bases lay between the germline ends. This CDR3 is built from 12 residues. Germline values: CDR1 SGHTA, CDR2 FQGNSA. CDR3 coding DNA: TGTGCCAGCACCGATCGGTTAACTGAAGCTTTCTTT. It is translated as CASTDRLTEAFF.

This clonotype was counted ten times or more. The V call is TRBV5-1, the J call TRBJ2-3; weak D call: TRBD1 (5 bases). CDR3 length equals 13 residues. The germline CDR1 and CDR2 sequences are SGHRS and YFSETQ. V lost 0 bases and J lost 4, with 6 bases in between. Here the CDR3 reads CASSLEGSDTQYF. CDR3 in DNA: TGCGCCAGCAGCTTGGAGGGGTCAGATACGCAGTATTTT.

In this sample, this clonotype turned up many times. V usage is TRBV7-2 and J usage is TRBJ2-7; 7 bases align to TRBD2. Trimming at V came to 1 base and at J to 7 bases, leaving 7 bases not matched to a gene. Per germline, CDR1 SGHTA and CDR2 FQGNSA. The CDR3 length is 14 residues. CDR3 DNA sequence: TGTGCCAGCAGCTTAGGGGGCGGGAGTCGGGAGCAGTACTTC. Its translation is CASSLGGGSREQYF.

This clonotype was counted a few times. V gene TRBV30 combines with J gene TRBJ2-7; possibly TRBD2 for D (5 bases). V was clipped by 5 bases and J by 0 bases, with 11 bases between them. Per the germline V gene, CDR1 is GTSNPN and CDR2 is SVGIG (reference sequence). The length of the CDR3 is 13 residues. In nucleotides, the CDR3 is TGTGCCTGGCTGGAGGCCAGCTCCTACGAGCAGTACTTC. Encoded protein: CAWLEASSYEQYF.

This clonotype was seen at least ten times. V is TRBV10-2 and J is TRBJ2-7, with TRBD2 identical over 10 bases. Germline lookup yields CDR1 WSHSY and CDR2 SAAADI. This CDR3 spans 15 amino acids. J lost 6 bases, V lost 6 bases, and 11 bases had no gene match. The CDR3 region has the DNA TGCGCCAGCAGGGAAACAGCTAGCGGGAGTCGCGAGCAGTACTTC. Its protein product is CASRETASGSREQYF.

This clonotype was observed many times. This sequence joins TRBV7-3 and TRBJ2-7; possibly TRBD2 for D (6 bases). V lost 5 bases, J lost 2 bases, and 16 bases lay in between. Germline V gene lookup returns CDR1 SGHTA and CDR2 FQGTGA. This CDR3 has 15 amino acids. CDR3 region: CASSVYPGRTYEQYF. Here the CDR3 DNA reads TGTGCCAGCAGCGTATACCCCGGGAGAACCTACGAGCAGTACTTC.

This clonotype was counted ten times or more. The chain recombines TRBV9 with TRBJ2-1; 11 nucleotides agree with TRBD2. Germline V gene lookup returns CDR1 SGDLS and CDR2 YYNGEE. The CDR3 spans 15 residues. V was clipped by 0 bases and J by 10 bases; unmatched bases: 6. CDR3: CASSVDLAGGREQFF. The CDR3 coding sequence is TGTGCCAGCAGCGTAGACCTAGCGGGAGGTCGAGAGCAGTTCTTC.

This clonotype came up a few times. The chain combines TRBV15 with TRBJ2-7; a weak D match, TRBD2 (6 bases). This CDR3 comprises 14 residues. V gave up 0 bases and J gave up 3 bases, with 9 bases separating them. Germline V gene sequence: CDR1 LNHNV, CDR2 YYDKDF (reference sequence). CDR3 protein: CATSRDRGNYEQYF. The DNA for the CDR3 is TGTGCCACCAGCAGAGATCGCGGGAACTACGAGCAGTACTTC.